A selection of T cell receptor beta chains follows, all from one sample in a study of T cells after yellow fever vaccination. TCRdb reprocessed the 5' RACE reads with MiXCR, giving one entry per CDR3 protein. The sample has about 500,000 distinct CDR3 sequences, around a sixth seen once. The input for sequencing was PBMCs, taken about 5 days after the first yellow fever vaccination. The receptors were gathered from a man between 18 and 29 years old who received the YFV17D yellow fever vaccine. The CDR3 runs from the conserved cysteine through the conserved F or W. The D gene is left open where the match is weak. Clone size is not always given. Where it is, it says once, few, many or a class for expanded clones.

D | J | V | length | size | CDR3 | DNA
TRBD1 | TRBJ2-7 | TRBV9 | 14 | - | CASSTGQGAYEQYF | TGTGCCAGCAGCACCGGACAGGGGGCCTACGAGCAGTACTTC
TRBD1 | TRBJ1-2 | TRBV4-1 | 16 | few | CASSQTPGQGNYGYTF | TGCGCCAGCAGCCAAACCCCCGGACAGGGGAACTATGGCTACACCTTC
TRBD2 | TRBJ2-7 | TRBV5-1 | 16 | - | CASSPGLAGTLYEQYF | TGCGCCAGCAGCCCTGGACTAGCGGGGACCCTCTACGAGCAGTACTTC
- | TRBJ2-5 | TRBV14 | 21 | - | CASSQDPFDPRQPGRRETQYF | TGTGCCAGCAGCCAAGACCCCTTTGACCCCAGACAGCCAGGGAGGAGAGAGACCCAGTACTTC
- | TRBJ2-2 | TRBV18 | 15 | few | CASSPLEQVTGELFF | TGTGCCAGCTCACCCCTTGAACAGGTGACCGGGGAGCTGTTTTTT
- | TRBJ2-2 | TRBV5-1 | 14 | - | CASRGPWNTGELFF | TGCGCCAGCAGGGGACCTTGGAACACCGGGGAGCTGTTTTTT
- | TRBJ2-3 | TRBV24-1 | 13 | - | CATSDSVGSAQYF | TGTGCCACCAGTGATTCGGTTGGGTCGGCGCAGTATTTT
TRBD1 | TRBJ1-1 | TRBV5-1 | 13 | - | CASSLEGQGEAFF | TGCGCCAGCAGCTTGGAAGGACAGGGCGAAGCTTTCTTT
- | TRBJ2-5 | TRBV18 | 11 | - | CASSPNETQYF | TGTGCCAGCTCACCTAACGAGACCCAGTACTTC
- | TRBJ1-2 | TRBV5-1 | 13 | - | CASSLGPENGYTF | TGCGCCAGCAGCTTGGGGCCGGAGAATGGCTACACCTTC
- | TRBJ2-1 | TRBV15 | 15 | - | CATRATGSSYNEQFF | TGTGCCACAAGGGCTACGGGTAGCTCCTACAATGAGCAGTTCTTC
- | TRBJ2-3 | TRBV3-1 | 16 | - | CASSQGRLGGTDTQYF | TGTGCCAGCAGCCAAGGCCGCCTAGGAGGCACAGATACGCAGTATTTT
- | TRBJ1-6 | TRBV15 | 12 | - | CATSTRNSPLHF | TGTGCCACCAGCACCAGGAATTCACCCCTCCACTTT
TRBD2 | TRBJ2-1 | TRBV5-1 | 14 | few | CASGLAGSYNEQFF | TGCGCCAGCGGACTAGCGGGGAGCTACAATGAGCAGTTCTTC
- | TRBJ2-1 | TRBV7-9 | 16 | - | CASSLLEGITYNEQFF | TGTGCCAGCAGCTTATTGGAGGGAATCACCTACAATGAGCAGTTCTTC
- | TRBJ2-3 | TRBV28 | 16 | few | CASTDLGRDVADTQYF | TGTGCCAGCACCGACCTAGGCAGGGATGTTGCAGATACGCAGTATTTT
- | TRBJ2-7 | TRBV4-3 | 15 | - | CASSQDLSGVYEQYF | TGCGCCAGCAGCCAAGATCTATCCGGGGTTTACGAGCAGTACTTC
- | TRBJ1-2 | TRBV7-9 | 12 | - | CASSPRVRGYTF | TGTGCCAGCAGCCCCAGGGTGCGTGGCTACACCTTC
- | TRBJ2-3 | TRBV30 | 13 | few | CAWGEGSTDTQYF | TGTGCCTGGGGTGAGGGAAGCACAGATACGCAGTATTTT
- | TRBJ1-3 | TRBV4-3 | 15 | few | CASSQAYGSGNTIYF | TGCGCCAGCAGCCAAGCGTACGGCTCTGGAAACACCATATATTTT
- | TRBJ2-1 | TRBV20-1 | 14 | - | CSATNTGQYNEQFF | TGCAGTGCTACCAATACGGGCCAGTACAATGAGCAGTTCTTC
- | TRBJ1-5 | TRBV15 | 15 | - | CATSRAFPGGQPQHF | TGTGCCACCAGCAGAGCGTTCCCGGGCGGGCAGCCCCAGCATTTT
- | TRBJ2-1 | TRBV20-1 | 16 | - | CSARDLLGGPPNEQFF | TGCAGTGCTAGAGATTTGCTGGGGGGGCCGCCGAATGAGCAGTTCTTC
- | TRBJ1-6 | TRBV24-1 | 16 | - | CATSVTGSGYNSPLHF | TGTGCCACCAGTGTAACAGGGAGCGGCTATAATTCACCCCTCCACTTT
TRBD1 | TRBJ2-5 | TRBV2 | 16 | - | CASSEETGRLQETQYF | TGTGCCAGCAGTGAAGAGACAGGGCGACTCCAAGAGACCCAGTACTTC
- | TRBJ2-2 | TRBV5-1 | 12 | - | CASSFAGGELFF | TGCGCCAGCAGCTTCGCAGGCGGGGAGCTGTTTTTT
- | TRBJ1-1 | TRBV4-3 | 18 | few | CASSHPPWALGMNTEAFF | TGCGCCAGCAGCCATCCCCCGTGGGCGTTGGGGATGAACACTGAAGCTTTCTTT
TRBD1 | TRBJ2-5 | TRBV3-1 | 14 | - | CASSYRGGEETQYF | TGTGCCAGCAGCTACAGGGGTGGCGAAGAGACCCAGTACTTC
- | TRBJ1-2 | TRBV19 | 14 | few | CASSETGVGYGYTF | TGTGCCAGTAGCGAGACTGGCGTAGGTTACGGCTACACCTTC
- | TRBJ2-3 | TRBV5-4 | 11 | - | CASSQGPFRYF | TGTGCCAGCAGCCAGGGACCCTTTCGGTATTTT
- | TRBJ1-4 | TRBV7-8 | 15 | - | CASSLRTGVQEKLFF | TGTGCCAGCAGCTTACGAACTGGGGTACAGGAAAAACTGTTTTTT
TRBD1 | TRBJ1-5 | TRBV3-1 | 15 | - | CASSQDTGANQPQHF | TGTGCCAGCAGCCAAGATACAGGGGCCAATCAGCCCCAGCATTTT
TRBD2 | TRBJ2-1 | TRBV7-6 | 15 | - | CASSVLAGGGNEQFF | TGTGCCAGCAGCGTACTAGCGGGGGGCGGAAATGAGCAGTTCTTC
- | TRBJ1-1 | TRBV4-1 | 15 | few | CASSQGGGGTREAFF | TGCGCCAGCAGCCAAGGGGGCGGAGGGACTAGGGAAGCTTTCTTT
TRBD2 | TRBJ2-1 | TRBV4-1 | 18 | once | CASSQVPTGTSTGYDQFF | TGCGCCAGCAGCCAAGTTCCAACCGGGACTAGCACTGGGTATGATCAGTTCTTC
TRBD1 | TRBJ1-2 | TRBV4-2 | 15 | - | CASSPRGQGSYGYTF | TGTGCCAGCAGCCCAAGGGGACAGGGTAGCTATGGCTACACCTTC
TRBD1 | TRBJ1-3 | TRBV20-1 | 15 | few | CSARVGQGLGNTIYF | TGCAGTGCTAGAGTGGGACAGGGACTCGGAAACACCATATATTTT
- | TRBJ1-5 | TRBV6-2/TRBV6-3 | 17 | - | CASSYVLPGGGNQPQHF | TGTGCCAGCAGCTACGTCCTGCCGGGGGGTGGGAATCAGCCCCAGCATTTT
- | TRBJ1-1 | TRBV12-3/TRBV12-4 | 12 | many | CASNLGDTEAFF | TGTGCCAGCAACCTTGGAGACACTGAAGCTTTCTTT
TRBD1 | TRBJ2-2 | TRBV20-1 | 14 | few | CSAKDRVNTGELFF | TGCAGTGCTAAGGACAGGGTGAACACCGGGGAGCTGTTTTTT
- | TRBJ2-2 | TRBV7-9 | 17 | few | CASSHKPQGENTGELFF | TGTGCCAGCAGCCATAAACCGCAGGGCGAGAACACCGGGGAGCTGTTTTTT
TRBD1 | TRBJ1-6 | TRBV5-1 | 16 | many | CASSLSPGQETSPLHF | TGCGCCAGCAGCTTGTCGCCGGGACAGGAGACTTCACCCCTCCACTTT
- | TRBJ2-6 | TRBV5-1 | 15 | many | CASSLGGAGANVLTF | TGTGCCAGCAGCTTAGGAGGGGCTGGGGCCAACGTCCTGACTTTC
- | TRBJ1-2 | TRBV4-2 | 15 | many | CASSHIPEEDYGYTF | TGTGCCAGCAGCCATATACCGGAAGAGGACTATGGCTACACCTTC
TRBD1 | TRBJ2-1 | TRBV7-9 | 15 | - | CASSSRQGDLNEQFF | TGTGCCAGCAGCTCCAGACAGGGAGACCTGAATGAGCAGTTCTTC
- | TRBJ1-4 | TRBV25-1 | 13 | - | CASMEGPNEKLFF | TGTGCCAGCATGGAGGGACCTAATGAAAAACTGTTTTTT
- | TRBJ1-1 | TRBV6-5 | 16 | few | CASSYRGGVGATEAFF | TGTGCCAGCAGTTACCGGGGGGGGGTAGGTGCTACTGAAGCTTTCTTT
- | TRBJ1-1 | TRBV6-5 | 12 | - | CASRSQSTEAFF | TGTGCCAGCAGGTCCCAGAGCACTGAAGCTTTCTTT
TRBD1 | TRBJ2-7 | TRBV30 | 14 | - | CAWSRQGVDYEQYF | TGTGCCTGGAGTCGACAGGGGGTCGACTACGAGCAGTACTTC
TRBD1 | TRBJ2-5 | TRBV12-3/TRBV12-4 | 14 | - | CASRGTGSPETQYF | TGTGCCAGCAGGGGGACAGGCAGCCCGGAGACCCAGTACTTC
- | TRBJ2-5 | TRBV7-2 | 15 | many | CASSLAGTYQETQYF | TGTGCCAGCAGCTTAGCTGGAACCTACCAAGAGACCCAGTACTTC
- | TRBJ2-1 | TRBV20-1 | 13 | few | CSAATGRGNEQFF | TGCAGTGCTGCGACAGGCCGAGGGAATGAGCAGTTCTTC
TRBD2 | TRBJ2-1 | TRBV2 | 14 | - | CASKTFSGGNEQFF | TGTGCCAGCAAAACCTTTAGCGGGGGTAATGAGCAGTTCTTC
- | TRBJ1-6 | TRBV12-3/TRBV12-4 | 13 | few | CASSTGYNSPLHF | TGTGCCAGCAGCACCGGGTATAATTCACCCCTCCACTTT
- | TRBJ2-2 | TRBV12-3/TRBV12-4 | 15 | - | CASSLPRGRTGELFF | TGTGCCAGCAGTTTACCCAGGGGTAGGACCGGGGAGCTGTTTTTT
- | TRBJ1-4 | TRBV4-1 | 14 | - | CASSQGWGSEKLFF | TGCGCCAGCAGCCAAGGGTGGGGGAGTGAAAAACTGTTTTTT
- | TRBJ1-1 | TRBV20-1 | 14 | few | CSARVRGRDTEAFF | TGCAGTGCTAGAGTTCGGGGGAGAGACACTGAAGCTTTCTTT
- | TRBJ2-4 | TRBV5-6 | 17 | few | CASSLGARILAKNIQYF | TGTGCCAGCAGCTTGGGGGCCCGTATCCTAGCCAAAAACATTCAGTACTTC
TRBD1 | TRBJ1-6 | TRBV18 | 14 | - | CASSLGTGESPLHF | TGTGCCAGCTCACTCGGGACAGGGGAATCACCCCTCCACTTT
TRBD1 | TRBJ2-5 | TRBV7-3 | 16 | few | CASSATGTAIKETQYF | TGTGCCAGCAGCGCCACCGGGACAGCCATCAAAGAGACCCAGTACTTC